The present TCR beta chain was sequenced within a study of T cells after yellow fever vaccination. This clonotype was seen many times. Via MiXCR, TCRdb re-called the 5' RACE reads, giving one row per CDR3 protein. The sample yields some 350,000 distinct CDR3 sequences, 4% seen once. V lost 6 bases, J lost 0 bases, and 12 bases stayed unmatched. Germline lookup yields CDR1 MNHNY and CDR2 SVGAGI (reference sequence). The CDR3 is 17 residues long. The rearrangement links TRBV6-6 to TRBJ2-7; 9 bases are shared with TRBD1. Sample: PBMCs, taken 5 days after the yellow fever booster vaccination. This receptor was taken from a man aged 18 to 30 who received the YFV17D yellow fever vaccine. The CDR3 bases are TGTGCCAGCAGCCCACACCCGGGGACAGGGTCCTCCTACGAGCAGTACGTC. Its protein product is CASSPHPGTGSSYEQYV.